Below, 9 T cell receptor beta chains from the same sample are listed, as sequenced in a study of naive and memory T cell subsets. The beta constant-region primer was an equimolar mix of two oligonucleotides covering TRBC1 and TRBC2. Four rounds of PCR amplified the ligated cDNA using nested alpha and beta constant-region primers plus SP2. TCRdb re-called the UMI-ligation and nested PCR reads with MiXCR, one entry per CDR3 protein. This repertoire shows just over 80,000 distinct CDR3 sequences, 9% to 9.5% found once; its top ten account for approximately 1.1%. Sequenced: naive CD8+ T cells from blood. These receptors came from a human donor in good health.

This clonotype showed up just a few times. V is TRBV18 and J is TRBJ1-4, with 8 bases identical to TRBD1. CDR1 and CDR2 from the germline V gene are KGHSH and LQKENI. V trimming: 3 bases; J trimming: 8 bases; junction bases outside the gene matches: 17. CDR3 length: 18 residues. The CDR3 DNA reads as TGTGCCAGCTCACCGGTCCCGGGACAGGACCTAAGTGGGGAAAAACTGTTTTTT. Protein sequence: CASSPVPGQDLSGEKLFF.

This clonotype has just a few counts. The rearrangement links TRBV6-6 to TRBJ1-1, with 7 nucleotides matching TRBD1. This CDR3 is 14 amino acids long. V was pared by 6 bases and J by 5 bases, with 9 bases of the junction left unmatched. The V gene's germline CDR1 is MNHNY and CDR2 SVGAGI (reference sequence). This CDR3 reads CASRPTGAKTEAFF. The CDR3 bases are TGTGCCAGCAGGCCCACAGGGGCGAAAACTGAAGCTTTCTTT.

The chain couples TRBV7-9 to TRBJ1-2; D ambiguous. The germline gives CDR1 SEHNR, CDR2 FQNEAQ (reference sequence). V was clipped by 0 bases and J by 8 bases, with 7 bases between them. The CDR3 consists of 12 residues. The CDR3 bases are TGTGCCAGCAGCTTAGCGGGTGGAGGCTACACCTTC. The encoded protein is CASSLAGGGYTF.

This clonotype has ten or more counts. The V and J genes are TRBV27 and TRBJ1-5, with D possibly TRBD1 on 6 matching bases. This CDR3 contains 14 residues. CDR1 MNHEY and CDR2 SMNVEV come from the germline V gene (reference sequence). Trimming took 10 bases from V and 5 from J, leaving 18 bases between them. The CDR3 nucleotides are TGTGCCACTTCCAGAGGGGGGTCCCATCAGCCCCAGCATTTT. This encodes CATSRGGSHQPQHF.

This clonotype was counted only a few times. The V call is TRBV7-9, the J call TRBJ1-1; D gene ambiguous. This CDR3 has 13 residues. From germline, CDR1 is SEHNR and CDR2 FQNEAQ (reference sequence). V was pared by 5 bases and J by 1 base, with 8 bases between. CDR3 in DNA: TGTGCCAGCAGCCGAACGACGAACACTGAAGCTTTCTTT. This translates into CASSRTTNTEAFF.

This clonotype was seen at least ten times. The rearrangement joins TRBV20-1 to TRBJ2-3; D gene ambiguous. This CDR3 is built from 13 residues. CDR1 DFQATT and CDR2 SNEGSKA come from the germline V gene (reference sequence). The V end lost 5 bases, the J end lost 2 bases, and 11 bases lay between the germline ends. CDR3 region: CSASPTPTDTQYF. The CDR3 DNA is TGCAGTGCTTCCCCAACTCCCACAGATACGCAGTATTTT.

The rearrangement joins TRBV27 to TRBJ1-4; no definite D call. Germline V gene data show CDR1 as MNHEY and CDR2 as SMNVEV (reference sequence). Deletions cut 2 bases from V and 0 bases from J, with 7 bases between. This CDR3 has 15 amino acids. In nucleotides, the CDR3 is TGTGCCAGCAGTTTAGTCAGAGCAACTAATGAAAAACTGTTTTTT. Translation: CASSLVRATNEKLFF. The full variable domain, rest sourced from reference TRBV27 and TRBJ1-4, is EAQVTQNPRYLITVTGKKLTVTCSQNMNHEYMSWYRQDPGLGLRQIYYSMNVEVTDKGDVPEGYKVSRKEKRNFPLILESPSPNQTSLYFCASSLVRATNEKLFFGSGTQLSVL.

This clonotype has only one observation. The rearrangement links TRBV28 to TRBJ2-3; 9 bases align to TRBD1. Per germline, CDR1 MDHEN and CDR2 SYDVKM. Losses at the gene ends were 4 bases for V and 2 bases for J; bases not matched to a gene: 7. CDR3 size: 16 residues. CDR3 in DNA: TGTGCCAGCAGTTCACCCGGGACAGGGCTCACAGATACGCAGTATTTT. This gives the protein CASSSPGTGLTDTQYF.

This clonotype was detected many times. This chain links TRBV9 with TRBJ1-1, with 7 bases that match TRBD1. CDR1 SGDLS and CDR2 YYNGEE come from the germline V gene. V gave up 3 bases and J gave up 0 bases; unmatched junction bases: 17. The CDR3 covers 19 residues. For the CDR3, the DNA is TGTGCCAGCAGCGGGCCCCACAGGGGTGGCCTCCTAATGAACACTGAAGCTTTCTTT. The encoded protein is CASSGPHRGGLLMNTEAFF.